This T cell receptor beta chain emerged from a study of regulatory T cells in long-lasting Graves disease. Whole-study results and caveats: Persistent Graves' patients showed a TCR diversity that was lower than that of newly diagnosed ones.

Combining iRepertoire HTBI primers with Arm-PCR of CDR3 regions, the authors built TCR beta libraries. TCRdb ran MiXCR on the multiplex PCR reads and lists one entry per CDR3 protein. The sample consists of 440,000 or so distinct CDR3 sequences, 15% of them appearing once. Germline values: CDR1 SNHLY, CDR2 FYNNEI. The CDR3 has 14 residues. J gave up 4 bases and V 6 bases, and 8 bases lay outside the gene matches. The table lists this clonotype with many counts. Its antigen is not known. Described time point: newly diagnosed GD, antithyroid drugs for less than 3 months. The TCR library was made from RNA that had been extracted from PBMCs in TRIzol. As a group, patients came from one endocrinology department in Xi'an, China. These data were likewise used in another study, on T cells in Graves' hyperthyroidism and ophthalmopathy. Turning to that study: Most clonotypes expanded in thyroid above 0.001 were likewise present in blood. By a 13 V-J model, ophthalmopathy was set apart from stable hyperthyroidism.

The clonotype originates from a woman aged 25 to 39 with Graves disease. This sample comprised peripheral blood mononuclear cells (PBMCs), obtained at new diagnosis, from a patient treated with antithyroid drugs. V is TRBV2 and J is TRBJ2-7; TRBD2 agrees at 8 bases. CDR3 sequence reads: CASRVGTRSYEQYF. CDR3 coding DNA: TGTGCCAGCAGAGTTGGGACTAGGTCTTACGAGCAGTACTTC.